The 25 T cell receptor beta chains below were found in one sample sequenced in a study of beta chain features in type 1 diabetes. Their antigen targets remain unknown. Whole-study findings and limits: Across all four CD4+ subsets, people with type 1 diabetes showed modestly shorter TCRB CDR3s.

Reverse transcribing all isolated RNA meant expressed TCRB transcripts were sequenced. Here immunoSEQ multiplex PCR was the method, and the copy in TCRdb shows in-frame clones only, minus some. The data contain roughly 220,000 clones, roughly 16% of them seen just once; the ten biggest clones take up about 0.08%. Sequencing used naive CD4+ T cells from blood. Receptors were obtained from a man between 25 and 39 years old with type 1 diabetes.

This chain uses TRBV27 with TRBJ2-1; no clear D gene. The CDR3 contains 16 residues. Trimming stripped 5 bases from V and 7 bases from J, with 21 bases between. Germline V gives CDR1 MNHEY, CDR2 SMNVEV (reference sequence). The chain's CDR3 is CASSPGPLRSRNEQFF. CDR3 coding DNA: TGTGCCAGCAGTCCAGGACCCTTGAGGTCTCGTAATGAGCAGTTCTTC.

This rearrangement joins TRBV7-7 to TRBJ2-7, with 11 bases matching TRBD1. The CDR3 spans 14 residues. The germline V gene encodes CDR1 SSHAT and CDR2 FNYEAQ (reference sequence). Trimming cost V 5 bases and J 7 bases; bases outside gene matches: 7. CDR3 loop: CASSPDRGPREQYF. The CDR3 DNA sequence: TGTGCCAGCAGCCCGGACAGGGGGCCGCGAGAGCAGTACTTC.

The rearrangement uses TRBV30 and TRBJ1-5; D perhaps matches TRBD1 (6 bases). From germline, CDR1 is GTSNPN and CDR2 SVGIG (reference sequence). V was trimmed by 2 bases and J by 4 bases, leaving 9 bases between them. The CDR3 sequence is 13 residues long. The CDR3 is CAWSHRANQPQHF. The CDR3 DNA reads as TGTGCCTGGAGTCACAGGGCTAATCAGCCCCAGCATTTT.

The CDR3 sequence is CASTNHAAGVGETQYF. The CDR3 DNA follows: TGTGCCAGCACCAATCACGCCGCGGGAGTGGGAGAGACCCAGTACTTC. The chain joins TRBV9 to TRBJ2-5, with TRBD2 matching 7 bases. Germline CDR1 SGDLS, CDR2 YYNGEE. This CDR3 has 16 amino acids. The trim removed 6 bases at V and 4 bases at J, leaving 15 bases unmatched.

Turning to this clone: The same CDR3 is also encoded by other DNA sequences in this sample. V gene TRBV29-1 combines with J gene TRBJ1-1, with TRBD1 as a possible D gene (6 bases). Trimming shortened V by 7 bases and J by 0 bases, and 12 bases separated the two germline ends. Germline V gene data show CDR1 as SQVTM and CDR2 as ANQGSEA. The CDR3 totals 13 residues. The CDR3 spells CSATGQMNTEAFF. The CDR3 nucleotides are TGCAGCGCTACCGGACAGATGAACACTGAAGCTTTCTTT.

The rearrangement uses TRBV11-2 and TRBJ2-3; no clear D. The V end was cut by 3 bases, the J end by 6 bases, with 4 bases between. The CDR3 totals 11 residues. CDR1 and CDR2 (germline): SGHAT, FQNNGV. CDR3 amino acids: CASSLRDTQYF. For the CDR3, the DNA is TGTGCCAGCAGCTTGAGGGATACGCAGTATTTT.

In its sample, this clone was seen a few times. The chain carries TRBV7-2 and TRBJ2-5; perhaps TRBD2 as D (6 bases). CDR1 and CDR2 (germline): SGHTA, FQGNSA. Deletions cut 6 bases from V and 5 bases from J, with 16 bases between. The CDR3 length is 14 residues. CDR3 bases: TGTGCCAGCAGGATTAGGAGGGGCGAGGAGACCCAGTACTTC. Its protein is CASRIRRGEETQYF.

The chain recombines TRBV9 with TRBJ2-4; no definite D call. The germline V gene encodes CDR1 SGDLS and CDR2 YYNGEE. Trimming removed 0 bases at V and 8 bases at J, with 15 bases between. The CDR3 contains 15 residues. The CDR3 is CASSVGPRPGDIQYF. CDR3 nucleotides: TGTGCCAGCAGCGTAGGTCCCAGGCCAGGAGACATTCAGTACTTC.

This clone has just a few counts. The chain couples TRBV1 to TRBJ2-1; TRBD2 was called by the table and not checked on the DNA. TRBV1 is shown as a pseudogene. CDR3 length: 18 residues. The CDR3 here is CTSSQERGVRLAGVEQFF. CDR3 DNA: TGCACCAGCAGCCAAGAAAGGGGCGTTCGGCTAGCGGGAGTTGAGCAGTTCTTC.

The rearrangement links TRBV4-1 to TRBJ2-7; maybe TRBD1 (5 bases). The CDR3 sequence is 15 residues long. Germline-derived CDR1 and CDR2 are MGHRA and YSYEKL. Trimming left V 2 bases short and J 0 bases short, with 11 bases between. The CDR3 reads CASSQSTVISYEQYF. The CDR3 nucleotides read TGCGCCAGCAGCCAATCGACAGTGATCTCCTACGAGCAGTACTTC.

This clone was detected a few times. The chain has TRBV27 and TRBJ2-7; 13 bases map to TRBD2. This CDR3 comprises 13 residues. The trim removed 6 bases at V and 6 bases at J, leaving 2 bases unmatched. Germline assignment: CDR1 MNHEY and CDR2 SMNVEV (reference sequence). The CDR3 DNA sequence: TGTGCCAGCAGACTAGCGGGAGGGCGCGAGCAGTACTTC. This translates into CASRLAGGREQYF.

The J gene is TRBJ1-1, the V gene TRBV6-6, with a possible D match to TRBD1 (6 bases). The length of the CDR3 is 14 residues. Trimming pared 8 bases from V and 6 bases from J, leaving 19 bases between. Germline-derived CDR1 and CDR2 are MNHNY and SVGAGI (reference sequence). The chain's CDR3 is CASGSTGPGAEAFF. The CDR3 DNA is TGTGCCAGCGGTTCGACAGGCCCCGGCGCTGAAGCTTTCTTT.

The chain links TRBV7-2 to TRBJ1-1, with D unclear. V lost 3 bases, J lost 3 bases, and 5 bases lay in between. This CDR3 spans 12 amino acids. Germline V gene lookup returns CDR1 SGHTA and CDR2 FQGNSA. CDR3 sequence reads: CASSFWYTEAFF. CDR3 bases: TGTGCCAGCAGCTTTTGGTACACTGAAGCTTTCTTT.

This clone has a handful of counts. The chain combines TRBV29-1 with TRBJ1-1; 9 bases map to TRBD1. The CDR3 consists of 13 residues. V shed 4 bases, J shed 0 bases, and the junction held 0 bases outside the gene matches. CDR1 SQVTM and CDR2 ANQGSEA come from the germline V gene. This chain's CDR3 is CSVGTGVNTEAFF. The CDR3 DNA reads as TGCAGCGTTGGGACAGGGGTGAACACTGAAGCTTTCTTT.

V usage is TRBV28 and J usage is TRBJ2-3; D remains unclear. The CDR3 sequence is 12 residues long. V was pared by 5 bases and J by 7 bases, with 10 bases between. CDR1 and CDR2 (germline): MDHEN, SYDVKM. For the CDR3, the DNA is TGTGCCAGCAGTCAAAGCTCAAATACGCAGTATTTT. This encodes CASSQSSNTQYF.

Only a few counts were recorded for this clone. The chain is built from TRBV7-2 and TRBJ1-5; the D is unclear. Trimming shortened V by 3 bases and J by 4 bases, and 10 bases separated the two germline ends. Germline CDR1 and CDR2: SGHTA and FQGNSA. The CDR3 loop spans 14 amino acids. In DNA, the CDR3 is TGTGCCAGCAGCTTTTCCAGTTTAAATCAGCCCCAGCATTTT. Encoded protein: CASSFSSLNQPQHF.

This chain joins TRBV5-4 and TRBJ2-1, with 8 bases identical to TRBD1. CDR3 length: 15 amino acids. V lost 4 bases to trimming and J lost 3 bases; unmatched junction nucleotides: 6. Germline V gene lookup returns CDR1 SGHNT and CDR2 YYREEE (reference sequence). CDR3 in amino acids: CASSRATGVYNEQFF. The CDR3 coding sequence is TGTGCCAGCAGCAGAGCGACAGGGGTCTACAATGAGCAGTTCTTC.

This chain connects TRBV5-6 to TRBJ2-1; TRBD2 might be the D (5 bases). The V end was cut by 7 bases, the J end by 3 bases, with 17 bases between. The CDR3 is 15 amino acids. The germline V gene has CDR1 SGHDT and CDR2 YYEEEE. The DNA of the CDR3 is TGTGCCAGCGGGCTAAGGAGGCTCCGCTACAATGAGCAGTTCTTC. Protein: CASGLRRLRYNEQFF.

CDR3 sequence (DNA): TGCGCCAGCAGCCAAGATCGAGTCGGGGAGCTGTTTTTT. As protein: CASSQDRVGELFF. The chain employs TRBV4-3 and TRBJ2-2; D not certain. The V gene's germline CDR1 is LGHNA and CDR2 YSLEER. V shed 0 bases and J shed 7 bases, with 6 bases lying between them. This CDR3 has 13 residues.

This clone was observed a few times. The chain is built from TRBV27 and TRBJ2-7, with D hard to call. Germline values: CDR1 MNHEY, CDR2 SMNVEV (reference sequence). V was shortened by 9 bases and J by 2 bases, with 8 bases between the two germline ends. CDR3 length equals 11 residues. CDR3 in amino acids: CARGLTYEQYF. The CDR3 region has the DNA TGTGCCAGGGGCCTTACCTACGAGCAGTACTTC.

This clone was picked up a small number of times. V is TRBV2 and J is TRBJ2-5; the D is unclear. With 3 bases removed from V and 0 bases from J, the gap between germline ends came to 2 bases. Germline V gene data show CDR1 as SNHLY and CDR2 as FYNNEI. This CDR3 region has 12 residues. DNA for the CDR3: TGTGCCAGCAGTGACTACCAAGAGACCCAGTACTTC. Amino acid sequence: CASSDYQETQYF.

V gene TRBV9 combines with J gene TRBJ2-4; 12 nucleotides agree with TRBD2. The J segment lost 3 bases and the V segment lost 0 bases, leaving 16 bases of the junction unmatched. Germline CDR1 SGDLS, CDR2 YYNGEE. This CDR3 comprises 21 residues. The CDR3 DNA sequence: TGTGCCAGCAGCGTAGCCGCAGGGCCACTAGCGGGAGGAGTTGGCAAAAACATTCAGTACTTC. Amino acids: CASSVAAGPLAGGVGKNIQYF.

This clone has more than one count but fewer than ten. V usage is TRBV7-2 and J usage is TRBJ2-3, with 8 bases aligning to TRBD2. The CDR3 loop spans 17 amino acids. The germline CDR1 and CDR2 sequences are SGHTA and FQGNSA. V shed 1 base and J 3 bases; nucleotides not matched to a gene: 9. The CDR3 region is CASSLVSQREPTDTQYF. In nucleotides, the CDR3 is TGTGCCAGCAGCTTAGTTTCCCAGCGGGAGCCGACAGATACGCAGTATTTT.

This clone turned up a few times. V usage is TRBV28 and J usage is TRBJ2-1; 9 bases fit TRBD2. CDR1 and CDR2 from the germline V gene are MDHEN and SYDVKM. The CDR3 is made up of 19 amino acids. J was trimmed by 8 bases and V by 8 bases; bases with no gene match: 25. The CDR3 loop is CASVGRGAFPRGRAYEQFF. CDR3 nucleotides: TGTGCCAGCGTAGGAAGGGGGGCCTTCCCTCGCGGGAGGGCCTATGAGCAGTTCTTC.

This chain uses TRBV7-2 with TRBJ2-2; a weak D match, TRBD1 (6 bases). Germline CDR1 and CDR2: SGHTA and FQGNSA. Trimming shortened V by 11 bases and J by 1 base, and 26 bases separated the two germline ends. This CDR3 spans 18 amino acids. The CDR3 spells CASITPGQTRRNTGELFF. In DNA, the CDR3 is TGTGCCTCAATAACTCCGGGACAAACACGGCGGAACACCGGGGAGCTGTTTTTT.